Detailed here is one T cell receptor beta chain. Its antigen is undetermined. Donors included only healthy HIV-negative adults lacking recent acute infections or vaccinations. This record comes from a study of shared clonotypes between healthy human individuals. Turning to the study itself: Three plates each covered CD4 naive and memory; CD8 naive two, CD8 memory one. Study-level findings and limits: As a rule, naive subsets had a larger estimated richness than memory subsets.

V was pared by 1 base and J by 10 bases, with 15 bases between. The CDR3 runs to 13 residues. Germline values: CDR1 SGDLS, CDR2 YYNGEE. Only in-frame clones appear in the TCRdb table, and some are missing; sequencing was by immunoSEQ multiplex PCR. The sample has about 1 million clones; around 82% are singletons. The chain uses TRBV9 and TRBJ2-7; D ambiguous. The receptor was derived from a man younger than 30 in good health. Some clones in this sample may be carry-over from other donors' samples. Input material: memory CD4+ T cells from PBMCs. The subset is: CD45RA-negative fraction. In DNA form, the CDR3 reads TGTGCCAGCAGCGTATCTTCCTACTTACCTCAGTACTTC. This translates into CASSVSSYLPQYF. Supplemented by reference TRBV9 and TRBJ2-7, the full variable domain reads DSGVTQTPKHLITATGQRVTLRCSPRSGDLSVYWYQQSLDQGLQFLIQYYNGEERAKGNILERFSAQQFPDLHSELNLSSLELGDSALYFCASSVSSYLPQYFGPGTRLTVT.